This record covers a single T cell receptor (beta chain). This table comes from immunoSEQ multiplex PCR, and its TCRdb copy is limited to in-frame clones, with some not included. The top ten hold around 8.4% of the sample, which has 50,000 or so clones, roughly nine tenths seen once. This record comes from a study of cytomegalovirus exposure and HLA in healthy donors. Germline loops: CDR1 SGDLS, CDR2 YYNGEE. V gave up 0 bases and J gave up 4 bases; unmatched junction bases: 4. This CDR3 is built from 15 residues. This receptor was obtained from a young woman in good health and CMV-seropositive. The rearrangement joins TRBV9 to TRBJ2-1; TRBD2 aligns across 7 bases. Sequencing was carried out using PBMCs. This CDR3 is CASSVAPGGYNEQFF. CDR3 nucleotide sequence: TGTGCCAGCAGCGTAGCTCCCGGGGGGTACAATGAGCAGTTCTTC.